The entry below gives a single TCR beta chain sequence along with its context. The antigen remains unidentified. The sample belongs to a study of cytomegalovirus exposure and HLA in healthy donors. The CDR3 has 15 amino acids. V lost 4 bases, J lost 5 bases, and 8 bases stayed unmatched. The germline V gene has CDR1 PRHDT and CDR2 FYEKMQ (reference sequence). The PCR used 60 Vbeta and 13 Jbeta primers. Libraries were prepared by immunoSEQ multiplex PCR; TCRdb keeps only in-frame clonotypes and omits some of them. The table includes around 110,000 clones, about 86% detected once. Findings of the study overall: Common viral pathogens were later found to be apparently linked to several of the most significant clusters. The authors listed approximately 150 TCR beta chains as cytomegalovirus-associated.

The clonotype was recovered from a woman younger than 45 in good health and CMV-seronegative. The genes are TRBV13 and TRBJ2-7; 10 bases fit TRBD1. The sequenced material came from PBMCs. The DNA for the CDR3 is TGTGCCAGCAGCTCCGACAGGGGGCGGCCCAACGAGCAGTACTTC. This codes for CASSSDRGRPNEQYF.